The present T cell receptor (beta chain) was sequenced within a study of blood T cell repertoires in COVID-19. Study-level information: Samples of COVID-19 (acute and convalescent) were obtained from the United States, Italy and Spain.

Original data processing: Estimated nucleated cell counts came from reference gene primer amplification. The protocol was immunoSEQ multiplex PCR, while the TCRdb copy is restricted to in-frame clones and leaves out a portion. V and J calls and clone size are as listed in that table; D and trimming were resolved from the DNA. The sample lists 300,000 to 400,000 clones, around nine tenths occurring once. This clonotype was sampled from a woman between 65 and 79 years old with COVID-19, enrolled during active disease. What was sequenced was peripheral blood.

CDR3 in DNA: TGTGCCAGCAGCCCCTCAGACAGATACTACGAGCAGTACTTC. Protein product: CASSPSDRYYEQYF. The V call is TRBV7-9, the J call TRBJ2-7; D might be TRBD1 (5 bases). V was trimmed by 5 bases and J by 3 bases, leaving 14 bases between them. This CDR3 comprises 14 residues. Germline-derived CDR1 and CDR2 are SEHNR and FQNEAQ (reference sequence).